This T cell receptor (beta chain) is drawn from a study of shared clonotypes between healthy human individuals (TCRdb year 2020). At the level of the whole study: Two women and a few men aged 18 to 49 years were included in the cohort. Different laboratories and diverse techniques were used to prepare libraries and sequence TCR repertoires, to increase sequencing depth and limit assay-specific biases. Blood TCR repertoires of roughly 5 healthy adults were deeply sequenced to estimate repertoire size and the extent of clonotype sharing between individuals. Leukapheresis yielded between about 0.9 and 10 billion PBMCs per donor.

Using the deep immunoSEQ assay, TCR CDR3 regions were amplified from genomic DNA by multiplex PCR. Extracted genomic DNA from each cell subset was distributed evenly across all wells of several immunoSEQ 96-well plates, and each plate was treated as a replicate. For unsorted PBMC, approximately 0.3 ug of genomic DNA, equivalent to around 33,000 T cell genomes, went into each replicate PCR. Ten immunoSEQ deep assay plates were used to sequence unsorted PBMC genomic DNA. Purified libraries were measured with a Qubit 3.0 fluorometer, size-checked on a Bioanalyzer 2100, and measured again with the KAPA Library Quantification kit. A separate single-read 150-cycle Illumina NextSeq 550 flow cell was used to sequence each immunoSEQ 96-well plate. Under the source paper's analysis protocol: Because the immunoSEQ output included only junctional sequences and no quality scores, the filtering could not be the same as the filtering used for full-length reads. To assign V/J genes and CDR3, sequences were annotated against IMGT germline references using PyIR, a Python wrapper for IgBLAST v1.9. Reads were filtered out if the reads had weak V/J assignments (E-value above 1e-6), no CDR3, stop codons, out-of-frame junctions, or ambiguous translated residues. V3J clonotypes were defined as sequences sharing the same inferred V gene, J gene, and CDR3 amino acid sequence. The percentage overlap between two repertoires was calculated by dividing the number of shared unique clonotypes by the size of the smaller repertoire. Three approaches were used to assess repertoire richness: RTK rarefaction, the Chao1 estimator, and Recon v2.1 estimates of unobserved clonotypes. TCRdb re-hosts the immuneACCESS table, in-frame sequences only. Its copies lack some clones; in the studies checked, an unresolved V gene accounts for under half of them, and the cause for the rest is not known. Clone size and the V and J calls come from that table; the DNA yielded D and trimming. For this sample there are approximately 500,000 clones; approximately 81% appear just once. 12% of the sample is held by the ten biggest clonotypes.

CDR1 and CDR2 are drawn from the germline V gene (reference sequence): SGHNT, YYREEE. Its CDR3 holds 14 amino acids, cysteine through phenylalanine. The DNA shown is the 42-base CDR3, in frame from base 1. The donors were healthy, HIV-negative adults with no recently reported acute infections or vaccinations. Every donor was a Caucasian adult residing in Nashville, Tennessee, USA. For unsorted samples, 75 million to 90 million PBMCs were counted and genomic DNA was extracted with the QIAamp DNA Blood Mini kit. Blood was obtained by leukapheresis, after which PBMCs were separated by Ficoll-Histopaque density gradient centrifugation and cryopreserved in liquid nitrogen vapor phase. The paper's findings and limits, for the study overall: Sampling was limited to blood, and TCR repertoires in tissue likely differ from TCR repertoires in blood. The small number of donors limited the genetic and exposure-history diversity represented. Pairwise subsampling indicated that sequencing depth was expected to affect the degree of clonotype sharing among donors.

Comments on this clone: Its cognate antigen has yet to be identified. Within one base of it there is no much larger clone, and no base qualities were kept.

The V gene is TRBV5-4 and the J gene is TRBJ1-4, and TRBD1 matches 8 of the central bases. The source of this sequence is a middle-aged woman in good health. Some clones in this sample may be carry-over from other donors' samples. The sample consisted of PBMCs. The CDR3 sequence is CASEVQGAGEKLFF. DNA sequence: TGTGCGAGCGAGGTTCAGGGGGCGGGTGAAAAACTGTTTTTT.